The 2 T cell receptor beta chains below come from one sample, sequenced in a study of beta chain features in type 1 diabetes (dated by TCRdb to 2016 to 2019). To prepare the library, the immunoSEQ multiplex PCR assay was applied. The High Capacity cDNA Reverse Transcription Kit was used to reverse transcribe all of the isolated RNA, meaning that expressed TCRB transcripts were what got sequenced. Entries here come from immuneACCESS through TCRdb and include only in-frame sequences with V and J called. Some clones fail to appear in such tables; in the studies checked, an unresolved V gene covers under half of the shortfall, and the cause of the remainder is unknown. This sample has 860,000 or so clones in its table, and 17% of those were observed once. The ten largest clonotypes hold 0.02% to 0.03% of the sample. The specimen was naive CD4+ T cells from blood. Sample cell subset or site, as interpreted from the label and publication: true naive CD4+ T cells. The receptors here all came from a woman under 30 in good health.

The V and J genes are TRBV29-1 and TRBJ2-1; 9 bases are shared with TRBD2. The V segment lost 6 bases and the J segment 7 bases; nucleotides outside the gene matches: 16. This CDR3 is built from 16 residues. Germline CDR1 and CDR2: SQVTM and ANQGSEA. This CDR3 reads CSVSGERGLATNEQFF. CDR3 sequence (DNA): TGCAGCGTCTCGGGGGAGAGAGGACTAGCGACTAATGAGCAGTTCTTC.

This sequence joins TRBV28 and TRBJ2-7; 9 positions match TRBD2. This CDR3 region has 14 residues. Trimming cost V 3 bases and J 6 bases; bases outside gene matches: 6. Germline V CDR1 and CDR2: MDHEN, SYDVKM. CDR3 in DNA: TGTGCCAGCAGTTTCGGACTAGCGCGGGCCGAGCAGTACTTC. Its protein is CASSFGLARAEQYF.